One sample yielded the 19 T cell receptor beta chains listed below, sequenced in a study of T-cell reconstitution after alpha-beta-depleted transplantation in children. Unique molecular identifiers were built into the TCRbeta library. TCRdb called the PCR reads again in MiXCR, with one record for every CDR3 protein. The sample gives hundreds of thousands of distinct CDR3 sequences, 23% of which show up once; roughly 15% is in the top ten. Specimen: PBMCs, mostly from graft donor cells, collected 360 days after TCRalphabeta/CD19-depleted stem cell transplant. These receptors all come from a boy less than two years old who had a stem cell transplant for acute myeloid leukemia, so the T cells may come from the graft donor.

This clonotype was seen repeatedly, ten times or more. V is TRBV20-1 and J is TRBJ1-1; D is perhaps TRBD1 (5 bases). Germline V gene lookup returns CDR1 DFQATT and CDR2 SNEGSKA (reference sequence). The CDR3 consists of 12 residues. The germline V and J ends were trimmed by 2 bases and 10 bases, with 14 bases remaining between them. The CDR3 bases are TGCAGTGCTAGATCAGGGCCGTCAGGAGCTTTCTTT. It specifies CSARSGPSGAFF.

This clonotype was observed many times. The chain is built from TRBV5-1 and TRBJ2-1; D perhaps matches TRBD1 (6 bases). From germline, CDR1 is SGHRS and CDR2 YFSETQ. V gave up 4 bases and J gave up 11 bases, with 10 bases separating them. CDR3 length equals 11 residues. Here the CDR3 DNA reads TGCGCCAGCAGCCTCGGACAGCAGCAGTTCTTC. It encodes CASSLGQQQFF.

The chain joins TRBV6-5 to TRBJ2-1; D is possibly TRBD2 (6 bases). From germline, CDR1 is MNHEY and CDR2 SVGAGI. Trimming shortened V by 5 bases and J by 8 bases, and 10 bases separated the two germline ends. There are 12 residues in the CDR3. The CDR3, as DNA: TGTGCCAGCAGTGGAGCTAGCGATGAGCAGTTCTTC. Residues: CASSGASDEQFF.

The chain joins TRBV4-3 to TRBJ2-7; 7 bases align to TRBD2. V shed 1 base and J 2 bases; nucleotides not matched to a gene: 8. CDR1 LGHNA and CDR2 YSLEER come from the germline V gene. The CDR3 contains 16 residues. The CDR3 DNA sequence: TGCGCCAGCAGCCAAGCAGCGGGACTCACCACCTACGAGCAGTACTTC. This codes for CASSQAAGLTTYEQYF.

The rearrangement joins TRBV20-1 to TRBJ2-2; D uncertain. The CDR3 sequence is 14 residues long. Deletions cut 0 bases from V and 8 bases from J, with 13 bases between. The V gene's germline CDR1 is DFQATT and CDR2 SNEGSKA (reference sequence). The CDR3 spells CSARDTPYLGELFF. CDR3 nucleotide sequence: TGCAGTGCTAGAGATACCCCATATCTTGGGGAGCTGTTTTTT.

This chain connects TRBV20-1 to TRBJ1-3; no firm D call. Germline V gives CDR1 DFQATT, CDR2 SNEGSKA (reference sequence). The V and J ends lost 3 bases and 3 bases respectively, with 21 bases between them. CDR3 length equals 17 residues. CDR3 coding DNA: TGCAGTGCTAGCCCCCTCGGTGGCACAAGCCGTGGAAACACCATATATTTT. Its protein product is CSASPLGGTSRGNTIYF.

At least ten counts were recorded for this clonotype. The chain links TRBV7-2 to TRBJ2-7; D not resolved. Trimming pared 2 bases from V and 10 bases from J, leaving 12 bases between. This CDR3 comprises 12 residues. The V gene's germline CDR1 is SGHTA and CDR2 FQGNSA. Written as DNA, the CDR3 is TGTGCCAGCAGCTTACCGGGCCACAACCAGTACGTC. Amino acids: CASSLPGHNQYV.

This clonotype was found many times. The rearrangement joins TRBV29-1 to TRBJ1-1; no clear D. The germline V gene has CDR1 SQVTM and CDR2 ANQGSEA. The CDR3 has 11 residues. V lost 4 bases, J lost 4 bases, and 7 bases lay in between. In DNA, the CDR3 is TGCAGCGTTGCGGCAAGCACTGAAGCTTTCTTT. Its translation is CSVAASTEAFF.

This clonotype came up a few times. V and J are TRBV19 and TRBJ2-6, with 8 bases identical to TRBD1. Trimming took 1 base from V and 2 from J; bases not matched to a gene: 10. Per germline, CDR1 LNHDA and CDR2 SQIVND (reference sequence). The CDR3 runs 19 residues. The CDR3 sequence: CASSIGPDRVLPGANVLTF. The DNA of the CDR3 is TGTGCCAGTAGTATAGGTCCGGACAGGGTCCTACCTGGGGCCAACGTCCTGACTTTC.

This clonotype was counted at least ten times. The chain uses TRBV28 and TRBJ2-2; D possibly corresponds to TRBD1 (5 bases). The V end lost 5 bases, the J end lost 1 base, and 14 bases lay between the germline ends. CDR1 is MDHEN, CDR2 SYDVKM, per germline. This CDR3 has 16 residues. The CDR3 DNA sequence: TGTGCCAGCAGTCATACAGGAAAAGAGAACACCGGGGAGCTGTTTTTT. Translation gives CASSHTGKENTGELFF.

This clonotype was found a few times. Here the CDR3 DNA reads TGTGCCACCAGTGATTCGGGACAGGGGCCCAATGAGCAGTTCTTC. Translating gives CATSDSGQGPNEQFF. This chain links TRBV24-1 with TRBJ2-1; the match to TRBD1 covers 10 bases. J was trimmed by 6 bases and V by 2 bases; bases with no gene match: 3. This CDR3 is 15 amino acids long. Germline V lookup: CDR1 KGHDR, CDR2 SFDVKD.

In its sample, this clonotype was seen a few times. The chain employs TRBV18 and TRBJ2-4; no firm D call. The CDR3 runs 15 residues. With 6 bases removed from V and 0 bases from J, the gap between germline ends came to 12 bases. Per germline, CDR1 KGHSH and CDR2 LQKENI. CDR3 residues: CASSTISEAKNIQYF. In DNA, the CDR3 is TGTGCCAGCTCTACTATTTCAGAAGCCAAAAACATTCAGTACTTC.

This sequence joins TRBV7-2 and TRBJ2-1; the D is unclear. From germline, CDR1 is SGHTA and CDR2 FQGNSA. The CDR3 extends over 12 amino acids. Trimming removed 3 bases at V and 10 bases at J, with 10 bases between. CDR3 sequence (DNA): TGTGCCAGCAGCTTTCGCCTTGGAGAGCAGTTCTTC. This translates into CASSFRLGEQFF. Using reference TRBV7-2 and TRBJ2-1 for the parts outside the CDR3, the full variable domain is GAGVSQSPSNKVTEKGKDVELRCDPISGHTALYWYRQSLGQGLEFLIYFQGNSAPDKSGLPSDRFSAERTGGSVSTLTIQRTQQEDSAVYLCASSFRLGEQFFGPGTRLTVL.

The chain links TRBV7-2 to TRBJ2-3; the D is unclear. Trimming stripped 4 bases from V and 0 bases from J, with 11 bases between. CDR1 SGHTA and CDR2 FQGNSA come from the germline V gene. CDR3 length: 15 residues. The CDR3 region has the DNA TGTGCCAGCAGCTCGTTCGTGGGGAGCACAGATACGCAGTATTTT. Its protein is CASSSFVGSTDTQYF.

This clonotype came up many times. The genes are TRBV15 and TRBJ2-7; D might be TRBD2 (6 bases). Germline CDR1 LNHNV, CDR2 YYDKDF (reference sequence). This CDR3 region has 13 residues. Trimming removed 0 bases from V and 3 bases from J, with 6 bases in between. CDR3 nucleotides: TGTGCCACCAGCAGAGAAGCGGGCTACGAGCAGTACGTC. Its protein is CATSREAGYEQYV.

This clonotype was seen only a few times. This chain links TRBV12-3 or TRBV12-4 with TRBJ1-1; D possibly corresponds to TRBD1 (6 bases). V was shortened by 2 bases and J by 1 base, with 17 bases between the two germline ends. The CDR3 is 17 residues long. The CDR3, as DNA: TGTGCCAGCAGTTTAACGGCAGGGGCCCGGCCGAACACTGAAGCTTTCTTT. It translates to CASSLTAGARPNTEAFF.

This clonotype was found a few times. The chain recombines TRBV19 with TRBJ2-1; TRBD2 matches at 8 bases. Trimming at V came to 0 bases and at J to 14 bases, leaving 3 bases not matched to a gene. Looked up from germline, CDR1 is LNHDA and CDR2 is SQIVND (reference sequence). The CDR3 runs 12 residues. The chain's CDR3 is CASSIDGGAKFF. CDR3 DNA sequence: TGTGCCAGTAGTATAGACGGGGGGGCTAAGTTCTTC.

This chain links TRBV5-1 with TRBJ2-1, with 11 bases fitting TRBD2. Trimming cost V 4 bases and J 14 bases; bases outside gene matches: 11. This CDR3 spans 14 amino acids. CDR1 SGHRS and CDR2 YFSETQ come from the germline V gene. DNA for the CDR3: TGCGCCAGCAGCCCGGAAGCTAGCGGGGGGATGGAGTTCTTC. This gives the protein CASSPEASGGMEFF.

The J gene is TRBJ2-1, the V gene TRBV27; D perhaps matches TRBD1 (6 bases). Trimming removed 5 bases at V and 4 bases at J, with 21 bases between. Germline V lookup: CDR1 MNHEY, CDR2 SMNVEV (reference sequence). This CDR3 spans 17 amino acids. CDR3 nucleotides: TGTGCCAGCAGTCCACTCACAGGGTATCTCTATTACAATGAGCAGTTCTTC. It yields the protein CASSPLTGYLYYNEQFF.